One sample yielded the 23 T cell receptor beta chains listed below, sequenced in a study of CD8 T cells in Susac syndrome. The authors reverse transcribed roughly 0.5 to 1 ug RNA with random hexamers. In TCRdb, the immunoSEQ multiplex PCR reads were re-called with MiXCR into one record per CDR3 protein. The sample comprises 150,000 or so distinct CDR3 sequences, about 93% of which are singletons, and more than 0.11% rests with the top ten. Sequencing was carried out using CD4+ T cells from PBMCs. These receptors were collected from a human donor in good health.

The chain carries TRBV6-6 and TRBJ1-1; 7 bases align to TRBD1. The J segment lost 5 bases and the V segment lost 2 bases, leaving 5 bases of the junction unmatched. This CDR3 is built from 14 residues. Germline V gene data show CDR1 as MNHNY and CDR2 as SVGAGI (reference sequence). This chain's CDR3 is CASSYIGRGTEAFF. The CDR3, as DNA: TGTGCCAGCAGTTACATCGGCAGGGGGACTGAAGCTTTCTTT.

The rearrangement joins TRBV7-9 to TRBJ2-5, with 8 nucleotides matching TRBD2. CDR1 SEHNR and CDR2 FQNEAQ come from the germline V gene (reference sequence). This CDR3 region has 15 residues. The V gene end was trimmed by 4 bases and the J gene end by 4 bases; junction bases not matched to a gene: 8. The CDR3 spells CASSSYGGEGETQYF. DNA for the CDR3: TGTGCCAGCAGCTCCTACGGGGGGGAAGGAGAGACCCAGTACTTC.

This clonotype was recorded only once. V gene TRBV7-8 combines with J gene TRBJ2-1; TRBD1 matches at 9 bases. Germline trimming cut 3 bases from V and 14 bases from J; bases unmatched to any gene: 5. The V gene's germline CDR1 is SGHVS and CDR2 FQNEAQ. This CDR3 is built from 12 residues. This CDR3 reads CASSFLGDREFF. As DNA, the CDR3 is TGTGCCAGCAGCTTCTTGGGGGACAGGGAGTTCTTC.

This sequence joins TRBV19 and TRBJ2-5, with D uncertain. V lost 3 bases, J lost 5 bases, and 10 bases lay in between. This CDR3 region has 13 residues. Per the germline V gene, CDR1 is LNHDA and CDR2 is SQIVND (reference sequence). In nucleotides, the CDR3 is TGTGCCAGTAGTATGGCCGGTACCGAGACCCAGTACTTC. It yields the protein CASSMAGTETQYF.

The chain carries TRBV6-1 and TRBJ2-2; 10 bases are a match to TRBD1. The length of the CDR3 is 16 residues. Germline-derived CDR1 and CDR2 are MNHNS and SASEGT. The junction had 12 bases not matched to a gene; V was cut back by 8 bases and J by 6 bases. CDR3 residues: CASFRRGTGAPGELFF. CDR3 in DNA: TGTGCCAGCTTCCGCCGGGGGACAGGGGCCCCCGGGGAGCTGTTTTTT.

The chain links TRBV3-1 to TRBJ2-7, with D possibly TRBD1 on 5 matching bases. CDR3 size: 14 residues. In germline, CDR1 is LGHDT, CDR2 YNNKEL (reference sequence). V was cut by 4 bases and J by 3 bases, with 13 bases left in between. The CDR3 DNA follows: TGTGCCAGCAGCCTCGGACAACAATACTACGAGCAGTACTTC. Translation gives CASSLGQQYYEQYF.

The genes are TRBV7-3 and TRBJ2-5; tentatively, D is TRBD1 (6 bases). The CDR3 runs 15 residues. Germline CDR1 reads SGHTA; CDR2 reads FQGTGA. The V end lost 3 bases, the J end lost 0 bases, and 11 bases lay between the germline ends. The DNA for the CDR3 is TGTGCCAGCAGCTTCTCCGGGACATACCAAGAGACCCAGTACTTC. Its protein is CASSFSGTYQETQYF.

The V gene is TRBV19, the J gene TRBJ1-2, with 7 bases fitting TRBD1. In germline, CDR1 is LNHDA, CDR2 SQIVND (reference sequence). The CDR3 extends over 14 amino acids. Trimming removed 10 bases from V and 3 bases from J; junction bases left unmatched: 11. DNA of the CDR3: TGTGCCACCCGAAGGGGGGACAGCGACTATGGCTACACCTTC. Translated, it gives CATRRGDSDYGYTF.

The chain uses TRBV12-3 or TRBV12-4 and TRBJ1-1; TRBD1 might be the D (5 bases). The CDR3 has 14 amino acids. With 7 bases removed from V and 1 base from J, the gap between germline ends came to 13 bases. CDR3 protein: CASTLGRENTEAFF. The CDR3 DNA reads as TGTGCCAGCACCCTGGGACGGGAGAACACTGAAGCTTTCTTT.

The CDR3, as DNA: TGCAGCGTTACTACCGGGACAGCGCGAACCTACGAGCAGTACTTC. It codes for CSVTTGTARTYEQYF. The chain employs TRBV29-1 and TRBJ2-7; 7 bases match TRBD1. Trimming at V came to 5 bases and at J to 2 bases, leaving 12 bases not matched to a gene. Germline V gene sequence: CDR1 SQVTM, CDR2 ANQGSEA. This CDR3 has 15 amino acids.

This CDR3 reads CASSPVGGTTDTQYF. The CDR3 DNA follows: TGTGCCAGCTCACCAGTTGGGGGGACGACAGATACGCAGTATTTT. The J gene is TRBJ2-3, the V gene TRBV18; maybe TRBD2 (6 bases). The CDR3 totals 15 residues. V was clipped by 2 bases and J by 3 bases, with 12 bases between them. Germline CDR1 and CDR2: KGHSH and LQKENI.

The V and J genes are TRBV6-5 and TRBJ2-2; no reliable D call. CDR1 is MNHEY, CDR2 SVGAGI, per germline. CDR3 length equals 17 residues. Trimming pared 0 bases from V and 2 bases from J, leaving 13 bases between. CDR3 residues: CASSYSIGPVNTGELFF. CDR3 bases: TGTGCCAGCAGTTACTCGATTGGGCCAGTAAACACCGGGGAGCTGTTTTTT.

The V call is TRBV12-3 or TRBV12-4, the J call TRBJ2-2; 13 bases map to TRBD2. The CDR3 has 17 amino acids. Germline trimming cut 5 bases from V and 5 bases from J; bases unmatched to any gene: 8. CDR3 region: CASSRTSGGRNTGELFF. The CDR3 bases are TGTGCCAGCAGTCGGACTAGCGGGGGCCGGAATACCGGGGAGCTGTTTTTT.

This sequence joins TRBV6-1 and TRBJ2-1; 7 bases agree with TRBD2. V was clipped by 4 bases and J by 9 bases; unmatched bases: 9. The CDR3 has 14 residues. CDR1 is MNHNS, CDR2 SASEGT, per germline. The CDR3 DNA reads TGTGCCAGCAGTGGGACTAGTATCTGGAGTGAGCAGTTCTTC. Translation gives CASSGTSIWSEQFF.

This chain joins TRBV6-1 and TRBJ1-5; a weak D match, TRBD1 (6 bases). CDR3 length equals 13 residues. Germline values: CDR1 MNHNS, CDR2 SASEGT. Trimming stripped 10 bases from V and 0 bases from J, with 10 bases between. The DNA for the CDR3 is TGTGCCACCGGACAGAATAGCAATCAGCCCCAGCATTTT. It specifies CATGQNSNQPQHF.

The chain has TRBV18 and TRBJ2-7; 11 bases match TRBD2. V shed 2 bases, J shed 4 bases, and the junction held 4 bases outside the gene matches. CDR3 length equals 15 residues. Per germline, CDR1 KGHSH and CDR2 LQKENI. CDR3 nucleotide sequence: TGTGCCAGCTCACCAACCGGGACTAGCGGATACGAGCAGTACTTC. The encoded protein is CASSPTGTSGYEQYF.

The V call is TRBV9, the J call TRBJ1-4, with D maybe TRBD1 (5 bases). Trimming removed 0 bases at V and 8 bases at J, with 20 bases between. Germline CDR1 is SGDLS and CDR2 is YYNGEE. The CDR3 totals 17 residues. CDR3 nucleotides: TGTGCCAGCAGCGTAGCGGGCGGAGGGACCCTGGGCGAAAAACTGTTTTTT. Protein product: CASSVAGGGTLGEKLFF.

This rearrangement joins TRBV7-9 to TRBJ1-1, with D unclear. Germline V lookup: CDR1 SEHNR, CDR2 FQNEAQ (reference sequence). The CDR3 has 13 residues. Deletions cut 0 bases from V and 7 bases from J, with 9 bases between. This CDR3 reads CASSLAMSGEAFF. The DNA of the CDR3 is TGTGCCAGCAGCTTAGCGATGAGCGGTGAAGCTTTCTTT.

The V and J genes are TRBV20-1 and TRBJ2-2; D possibly corresponds to TRBD2 (6 bases). The CDR3 is 14 amino acids. The V end was cut by 2 bases, the J end by 6 bases, with 13 bases between. Germline V gene data show CDR1 as DFQATT and CDR2 as SNEGSKA (reference sequence). CDR3 nucleotide sequence: TGCAGTGCTAGAAATCCGAGCGGGCCCGGGGAGCTGTTTTTT. Translated: CSARNPSGPGELFF.

The chain joins TRBV5-1 to TRBJ2-6, with D possibly called TRBD1 or TRBD2 (5 bases each). The CDR3 spans 15 residues. Germline-derived CDR1 and CDR2 are SGHRS and YFSETQ. The germline V and J ends were trimmed by 4 bases and 2 bases, with 10 bases remaining between them. This CDR3 is CASSTGTTGANVLTF. CDR3 bases: TGCGCCAGCAGCACGGGGACGACTGGGGCCAACGTCCTGACTTTC.

The chain is built from TRBV2 and TRBJ2-3; no clear D gene. Trimming removed 1 base at V and 7 bases at J, with 6 bases between. This CDR3 contains 12 residues. Germline assignment: CDR1 SNHLY and CDR2 FYNNEI. In nucleotides, the CDR3 is TGTGCCAGCAGTGAAGGCGTCTATACGCAGTATTTT. Translated: CASSEGVYTQYF.

DNA for the CDR3: TGTGCCAGCAGCCAAGGTCCCGCCTTTTCACCCCTCCACTTT. Residues: CASSQGPAFSPLHF. The chain combines TRBV3-1 with TRBJ1-6; no reliable D call. Germline V gene sequence: CDR1 LGHDT, CDR2 YNNKEL (reference sequence). The CDR3 extends over 14 amino acids. The ends were cut back, 1 base at V and 9 bases at J, with 10 bases in the middle.

The chain joins TRBV12-3 or TRBV12-4 to TRBJ2-7; D possibly corresponds to TRBD1 (6 bases). The CDR3 has 15 residues. V lost 4 bases, J lost 2 bases, and 15 bases lay in between. CDR3 region: CASSSITTGTYEQYF. As DNA, the CDR3 is TGTGCCAGCAGTTCTATTACGACAGGTACCTACGAGCAGTACTTC.